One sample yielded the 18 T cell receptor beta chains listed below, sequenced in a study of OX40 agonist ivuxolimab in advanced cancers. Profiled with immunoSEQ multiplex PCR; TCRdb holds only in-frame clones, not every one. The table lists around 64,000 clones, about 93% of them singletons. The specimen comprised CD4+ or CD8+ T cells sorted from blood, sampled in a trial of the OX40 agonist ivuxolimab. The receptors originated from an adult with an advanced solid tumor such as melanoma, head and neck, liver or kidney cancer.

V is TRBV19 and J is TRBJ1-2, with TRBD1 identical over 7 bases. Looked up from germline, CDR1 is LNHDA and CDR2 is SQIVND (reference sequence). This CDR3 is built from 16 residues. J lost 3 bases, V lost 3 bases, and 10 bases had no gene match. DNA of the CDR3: TGTGCCAGTAGTATCGGCGACAGGGTGGGCGACTATGGCTACACCTTC. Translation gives CASSIGDRVGDYGYTF.

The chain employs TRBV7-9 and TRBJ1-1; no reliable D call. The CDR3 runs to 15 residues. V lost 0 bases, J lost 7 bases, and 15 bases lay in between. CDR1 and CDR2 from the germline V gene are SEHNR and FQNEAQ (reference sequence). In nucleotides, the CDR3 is TGTGCCAGCAGCTTAGCGTCCCCACGGCAGTTTGAAGCTTTCTTT. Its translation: CASSLASPRQFEAFF.

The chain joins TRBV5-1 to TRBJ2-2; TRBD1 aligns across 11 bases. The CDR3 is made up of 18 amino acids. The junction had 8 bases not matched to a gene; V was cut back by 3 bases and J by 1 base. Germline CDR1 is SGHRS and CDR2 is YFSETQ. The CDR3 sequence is CASSSEGDRGMNTGELFF. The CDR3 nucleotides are TGCGCCAGCAGCTCCGAGGGGGACAGGGGGATGAACACCGGGGAGCTGTTTTTT.

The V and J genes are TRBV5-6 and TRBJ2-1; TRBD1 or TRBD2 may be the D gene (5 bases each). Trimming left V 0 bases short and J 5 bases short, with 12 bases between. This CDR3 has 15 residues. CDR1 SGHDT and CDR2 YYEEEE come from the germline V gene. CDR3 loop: CASSLVWDGHNEQFF. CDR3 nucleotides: TGTGCCAGCAGCTTGGTCTGGGACGGTCACAATGAGCAGTTCTTC.

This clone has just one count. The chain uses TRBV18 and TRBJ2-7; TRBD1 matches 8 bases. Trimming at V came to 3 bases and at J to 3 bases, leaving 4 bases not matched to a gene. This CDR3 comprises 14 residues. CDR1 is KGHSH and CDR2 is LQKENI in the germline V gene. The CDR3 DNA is TGTGCCAGCTCACCGGGACAGGCCCTCTACGAGCAGTACTTC. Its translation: CASSPGQALYEQYF.

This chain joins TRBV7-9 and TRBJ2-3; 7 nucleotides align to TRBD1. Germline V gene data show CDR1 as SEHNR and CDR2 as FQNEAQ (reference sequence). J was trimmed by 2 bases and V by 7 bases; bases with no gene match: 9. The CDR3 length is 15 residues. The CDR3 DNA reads TGTGCCAGCAATCGACAGGGAAGCCTCACAGATACGCAGTATTTT. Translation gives CASNRQGSLTDTQYF.

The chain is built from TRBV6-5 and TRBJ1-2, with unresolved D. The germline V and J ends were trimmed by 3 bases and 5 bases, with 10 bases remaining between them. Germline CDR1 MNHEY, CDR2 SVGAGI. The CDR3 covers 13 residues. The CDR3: CASSYSQSYGYTF. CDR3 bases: TGTGCCAGCAGTTATTCCCAGTCATATGGCTACACCTTC.

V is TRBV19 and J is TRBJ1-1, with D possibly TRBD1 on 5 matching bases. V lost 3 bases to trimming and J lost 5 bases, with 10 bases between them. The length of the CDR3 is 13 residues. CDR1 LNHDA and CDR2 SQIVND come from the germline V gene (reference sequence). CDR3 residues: CASSIQGGTEAFF. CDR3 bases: TGTGCCAGTAGTATTCAGGGAGGGACTGAAGCTTTCTTT.

The CDR3 DNA sequence: TGTGCCAGTAGTATCGTGGTTGGCGGGGAGCTGTTTTTT. Encoded protein: CASSIVVGGELFF. V is TRBV19 and J is TRBJ2-2; D is unresolved. The CDR3 runs to 13 residues. Germline CDR1 reads LNHDA; CDR2 reads SQIVND (reference sequence). V dropped 3 bases and J dropped 7 bases, with 9 bases sitting between them. The full variable domain, in which reference TRBV19 and TRBJ2-2 provide the parts outside the CDR3, is DGGITQSPKYLFRKEGQNVTLSCEQNLNHDAMYWYRQDPGQGLRLIYYSQIVNDFQKGDIAEGYSVSREKKESFPLTVTSAQKNPTAFYLCASSIVVGGELFFGEGSRLTVL.

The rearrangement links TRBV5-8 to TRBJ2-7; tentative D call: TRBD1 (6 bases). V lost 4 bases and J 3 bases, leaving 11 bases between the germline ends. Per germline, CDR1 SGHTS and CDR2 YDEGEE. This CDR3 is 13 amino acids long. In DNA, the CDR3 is TGTGCCAGCAGCCTGCCGGACAGCTACGAGCAGTACTTC. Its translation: CASSLPDSYEQYF.

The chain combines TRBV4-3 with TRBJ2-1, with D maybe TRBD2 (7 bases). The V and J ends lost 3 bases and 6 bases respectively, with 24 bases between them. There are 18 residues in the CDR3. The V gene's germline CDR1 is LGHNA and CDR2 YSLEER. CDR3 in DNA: TGCGCCAGCAGCCAGCCACCCCATCCGGGGGAGGGGGGCAATGAGCAGTTCTTC. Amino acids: CASSQPPHPGEGGNEQFF.

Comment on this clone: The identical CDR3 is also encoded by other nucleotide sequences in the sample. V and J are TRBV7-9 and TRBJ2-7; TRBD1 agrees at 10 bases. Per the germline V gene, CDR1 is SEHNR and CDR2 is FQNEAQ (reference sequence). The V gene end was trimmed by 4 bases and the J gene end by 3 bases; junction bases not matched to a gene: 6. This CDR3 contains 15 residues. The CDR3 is CASSSEGQGIYEQYF. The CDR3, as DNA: TGTGCCAGCAGCTCAGAGGGACAGGGGATCTACGAGCAGTACTTC.

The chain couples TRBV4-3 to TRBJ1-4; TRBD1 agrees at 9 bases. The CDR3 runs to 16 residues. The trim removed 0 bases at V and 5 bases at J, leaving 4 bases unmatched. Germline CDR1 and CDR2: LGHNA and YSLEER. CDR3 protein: CASSQEWGTGNEKLFF. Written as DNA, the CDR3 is TGCGCCAGCAGCCAAGAATGGGGGACAGGGAATGAAAAACTGTTTTTT.

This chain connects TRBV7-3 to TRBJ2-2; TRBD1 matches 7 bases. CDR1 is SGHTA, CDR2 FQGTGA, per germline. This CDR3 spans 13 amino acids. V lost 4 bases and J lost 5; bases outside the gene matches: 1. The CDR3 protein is CASSSQGTGELFF. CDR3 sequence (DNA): TGTGCCAGCAGCTCACAGGGGACCGGGGAGCTGTTTTTT.

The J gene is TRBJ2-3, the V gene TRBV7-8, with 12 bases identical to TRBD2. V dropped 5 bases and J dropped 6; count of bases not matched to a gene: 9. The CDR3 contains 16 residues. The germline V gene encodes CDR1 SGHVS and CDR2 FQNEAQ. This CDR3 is CASSPPLAGGLDTQYF. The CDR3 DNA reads TGTGCCAGCAGCCCTCCGCTAGCGGGGGGGTTGGATACGCAGTATTTT.

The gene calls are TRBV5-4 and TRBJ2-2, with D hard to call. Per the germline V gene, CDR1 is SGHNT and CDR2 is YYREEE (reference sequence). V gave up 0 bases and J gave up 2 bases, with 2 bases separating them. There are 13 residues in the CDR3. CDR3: CASSLGNTGELFF. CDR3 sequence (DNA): TGTGCCAGCAGCTTGGGTAACACCGGGGAGCTGTTTTTT.

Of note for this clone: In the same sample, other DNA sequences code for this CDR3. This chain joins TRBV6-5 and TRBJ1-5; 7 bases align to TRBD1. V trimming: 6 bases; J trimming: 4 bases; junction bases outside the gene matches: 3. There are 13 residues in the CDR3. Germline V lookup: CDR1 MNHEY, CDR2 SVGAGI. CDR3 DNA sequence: TGTGCCAGCAGCCCAGGGGGTAATCAGCCCCAGCATTTT. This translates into CASSPGGNQPQHF.

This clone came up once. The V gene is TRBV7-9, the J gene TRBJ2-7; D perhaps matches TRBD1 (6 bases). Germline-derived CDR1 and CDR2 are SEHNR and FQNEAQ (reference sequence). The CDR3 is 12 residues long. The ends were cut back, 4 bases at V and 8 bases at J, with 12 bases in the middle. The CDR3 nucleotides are TGTGCCAGCAGCTCTACAGGGATGAAGCAGTACTTC. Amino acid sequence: CASSSTGMKQYF.